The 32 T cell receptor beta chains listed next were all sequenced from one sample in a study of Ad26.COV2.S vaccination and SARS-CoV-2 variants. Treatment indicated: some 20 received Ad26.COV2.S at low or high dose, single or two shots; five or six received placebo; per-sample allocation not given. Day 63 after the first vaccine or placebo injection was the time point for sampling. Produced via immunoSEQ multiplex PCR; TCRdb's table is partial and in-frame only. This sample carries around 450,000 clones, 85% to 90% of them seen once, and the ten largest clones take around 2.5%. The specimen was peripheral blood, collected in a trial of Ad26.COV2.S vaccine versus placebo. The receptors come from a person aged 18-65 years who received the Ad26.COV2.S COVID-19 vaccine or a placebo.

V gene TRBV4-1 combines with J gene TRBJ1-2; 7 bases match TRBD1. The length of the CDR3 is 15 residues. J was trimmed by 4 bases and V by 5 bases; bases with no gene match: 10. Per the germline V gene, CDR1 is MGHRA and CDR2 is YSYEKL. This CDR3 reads CASSARDSNPYGYTF. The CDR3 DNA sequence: TGCGCCAGCAGCGCTCGGGACAGTAACCCCTATGGCTACACCTTC.

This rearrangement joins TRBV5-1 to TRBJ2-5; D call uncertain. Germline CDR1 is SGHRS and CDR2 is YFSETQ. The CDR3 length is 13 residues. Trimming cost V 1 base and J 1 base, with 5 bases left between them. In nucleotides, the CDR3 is TGCGCCAGCAGCTTGTCACCCCAAGAGACCCAGTACTTC. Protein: CASSLSPQETQYF. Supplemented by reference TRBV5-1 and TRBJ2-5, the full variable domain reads KAGVTQTPRYLIKTRGQQVTLSCSPISGHRSVSWYQQTPGQGLQFLFEYFSETQRNKGNFPGRFSGRQFSNSRSEMNVSTLELGDSALYLCASSLSPQETQYFGPGTRLLVL.

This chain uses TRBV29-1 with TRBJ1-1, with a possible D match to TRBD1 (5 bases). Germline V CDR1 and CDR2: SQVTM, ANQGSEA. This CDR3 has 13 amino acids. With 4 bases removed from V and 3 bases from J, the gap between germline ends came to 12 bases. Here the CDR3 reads CSVGRALDTEAFF. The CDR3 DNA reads TGCAGCGTTGGCAGGGCTTTGGACACTGAAGCTTTCTTT.

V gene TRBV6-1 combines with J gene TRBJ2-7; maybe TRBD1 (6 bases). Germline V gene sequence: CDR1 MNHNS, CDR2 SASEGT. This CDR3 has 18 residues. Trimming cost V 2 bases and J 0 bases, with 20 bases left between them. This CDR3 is CASSELYREARSSYEQYF. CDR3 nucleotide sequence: TGTGCCAGCAGTGAATTATACAGGGAAGCTCGAAGCTCCTACGAGCAGTACTTC.

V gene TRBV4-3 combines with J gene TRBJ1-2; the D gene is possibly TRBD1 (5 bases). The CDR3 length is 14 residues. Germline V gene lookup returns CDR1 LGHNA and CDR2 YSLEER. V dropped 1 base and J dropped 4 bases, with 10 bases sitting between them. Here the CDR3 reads CASSQGQRAYGYTF. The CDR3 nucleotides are TGCGCCAGCAGCCAAGGACAGAGGGCCTATGGCTACACCTTC.

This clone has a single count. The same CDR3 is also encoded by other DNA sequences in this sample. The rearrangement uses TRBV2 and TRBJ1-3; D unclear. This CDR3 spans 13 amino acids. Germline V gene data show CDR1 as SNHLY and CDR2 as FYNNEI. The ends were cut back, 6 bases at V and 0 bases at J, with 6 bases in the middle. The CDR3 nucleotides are TGTGCCAGCAGGAGGGACTCTGGAAACACCATATATTTT. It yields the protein CASRRDSGNTIYF.

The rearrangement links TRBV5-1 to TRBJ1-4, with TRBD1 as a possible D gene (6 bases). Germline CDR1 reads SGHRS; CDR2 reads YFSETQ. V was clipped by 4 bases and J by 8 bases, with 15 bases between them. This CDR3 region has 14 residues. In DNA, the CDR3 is TGCGCCAGCAGCCGTACCAACAGGGAGGAAAAACTGTTTTTT. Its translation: CASSRTNREEKLFF.

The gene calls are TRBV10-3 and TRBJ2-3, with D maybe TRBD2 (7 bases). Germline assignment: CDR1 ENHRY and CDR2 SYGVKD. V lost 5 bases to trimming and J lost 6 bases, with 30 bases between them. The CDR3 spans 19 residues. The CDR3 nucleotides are TGTGCCATCAGTCCCCGTATTGCCCCGACTGGCGGGGGCCCGGATACGCAGTATTTT. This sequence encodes CAISPRIAPTGGGPDTQYF.

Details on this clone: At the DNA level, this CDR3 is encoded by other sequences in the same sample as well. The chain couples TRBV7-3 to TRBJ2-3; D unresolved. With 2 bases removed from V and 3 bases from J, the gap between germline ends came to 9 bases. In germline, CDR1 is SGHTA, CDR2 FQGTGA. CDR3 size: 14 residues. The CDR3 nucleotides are TGTGCCAGCAGCTTATCAGGACGTACAGATACGCAGTATTTT. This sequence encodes CASSLSGRTDTQYF.

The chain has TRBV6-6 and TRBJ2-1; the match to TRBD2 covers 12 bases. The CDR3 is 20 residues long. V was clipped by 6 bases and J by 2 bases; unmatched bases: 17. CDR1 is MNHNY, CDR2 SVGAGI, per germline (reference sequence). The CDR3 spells CASSRLLASGREGTYNEQFF. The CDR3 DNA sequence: TGTGCCAGCAGCCGACTCCTGGCTAGCGGGAGGGAGGGGACCTACAATGAGCAGTTCTTC.

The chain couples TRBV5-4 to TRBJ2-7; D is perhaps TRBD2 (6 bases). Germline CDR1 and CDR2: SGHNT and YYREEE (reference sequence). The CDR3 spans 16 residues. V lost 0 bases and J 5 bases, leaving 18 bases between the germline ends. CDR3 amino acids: CASSLGGGKRFDEQYF. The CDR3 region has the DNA TGTGCCAGCAGCTTGGGGGGAGGCAAAAGATTTGACGAGCAGTACTTC.

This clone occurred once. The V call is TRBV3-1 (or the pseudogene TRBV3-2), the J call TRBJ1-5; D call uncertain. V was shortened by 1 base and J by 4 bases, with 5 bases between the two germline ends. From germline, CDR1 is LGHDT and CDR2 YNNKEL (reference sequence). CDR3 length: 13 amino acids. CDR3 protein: CASSQVGNQPQHF. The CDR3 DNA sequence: TGTGCCAGCAGCCAAGTGGGGAATCAGCCCCAGCATTTT.

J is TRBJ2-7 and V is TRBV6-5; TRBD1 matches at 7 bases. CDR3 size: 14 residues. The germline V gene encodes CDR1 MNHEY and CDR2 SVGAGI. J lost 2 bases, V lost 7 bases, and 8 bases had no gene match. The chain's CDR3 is CASNPGTDTYEQYF. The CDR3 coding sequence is TGTGCCAGCAATCCCGGGACAGATACCTACGAGCAGTACTTC.

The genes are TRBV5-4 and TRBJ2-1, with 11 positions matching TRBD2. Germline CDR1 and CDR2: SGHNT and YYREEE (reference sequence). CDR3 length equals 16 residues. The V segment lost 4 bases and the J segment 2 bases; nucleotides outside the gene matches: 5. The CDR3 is CASSPYSGGAYNEQFF. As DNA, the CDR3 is TGTGCCAGCAGCCCCTATAGCGGGGGGGCCTACAATGAGCAGTTCTTC.

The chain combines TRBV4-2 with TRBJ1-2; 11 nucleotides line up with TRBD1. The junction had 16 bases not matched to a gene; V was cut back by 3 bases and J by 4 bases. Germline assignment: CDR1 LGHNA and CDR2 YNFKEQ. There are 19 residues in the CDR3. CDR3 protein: CASSQLPGETGTGGYGYTF. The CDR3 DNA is TGTGCCAGCAGCCAGCTCCCGGGTGAAACCGGGACAGGGGGCTATGGCTACACCTTC.

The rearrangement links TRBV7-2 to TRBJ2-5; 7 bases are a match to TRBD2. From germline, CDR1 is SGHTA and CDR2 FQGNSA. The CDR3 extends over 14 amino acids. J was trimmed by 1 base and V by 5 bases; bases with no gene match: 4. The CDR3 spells CASSPPGGQETQYF. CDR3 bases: TGTGCCAGCAGCCCCCCGGGGGGCCAAGAGACCCAGTACTTC.

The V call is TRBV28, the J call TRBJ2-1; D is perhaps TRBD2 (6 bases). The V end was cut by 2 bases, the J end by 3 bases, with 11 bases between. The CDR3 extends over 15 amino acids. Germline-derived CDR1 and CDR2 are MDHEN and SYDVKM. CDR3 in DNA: TGTGCCAGCAGTTTAGGGGGGAGCCTCTACAATGAGCAGTTCTTC. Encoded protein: CASSLGGSLYNEQFF.

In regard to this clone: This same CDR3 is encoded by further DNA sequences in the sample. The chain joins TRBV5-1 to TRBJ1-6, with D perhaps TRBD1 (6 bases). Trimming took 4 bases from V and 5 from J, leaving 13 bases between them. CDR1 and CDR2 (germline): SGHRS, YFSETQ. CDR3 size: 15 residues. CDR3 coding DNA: TGCGCCAGCAGCACTATGACAGGAGATAATTCACCCCTCCACTTT. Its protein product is CASSTMTGDNSPLHF.

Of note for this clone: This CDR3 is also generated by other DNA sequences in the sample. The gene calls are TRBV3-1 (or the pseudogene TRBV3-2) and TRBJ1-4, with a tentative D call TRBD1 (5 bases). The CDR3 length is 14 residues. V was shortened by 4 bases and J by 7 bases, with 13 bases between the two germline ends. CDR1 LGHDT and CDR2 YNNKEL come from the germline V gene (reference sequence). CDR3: CASSLGGVGEKLFF. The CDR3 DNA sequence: TGTGCCAGCAGCCTCGGAGGGGTGGGTGAAAAACTGTTTTTT.

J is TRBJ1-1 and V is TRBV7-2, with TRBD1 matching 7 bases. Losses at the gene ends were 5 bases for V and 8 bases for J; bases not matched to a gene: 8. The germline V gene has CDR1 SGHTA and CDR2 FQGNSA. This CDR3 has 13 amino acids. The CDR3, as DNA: TGTGCCAGCAGCGTCGACAGGGTATCGGAAGCTTTCTTT. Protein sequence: CASSVDRVSEAFF.

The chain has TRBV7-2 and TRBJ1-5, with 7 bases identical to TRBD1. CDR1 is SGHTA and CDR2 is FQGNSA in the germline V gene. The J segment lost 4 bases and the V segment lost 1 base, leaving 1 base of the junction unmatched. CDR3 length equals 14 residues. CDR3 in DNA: TGTGCCAGCAGCTTAGGGACAGGAAATCAGCCCCAGCATTTT. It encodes CASSLGTGNQPQHF.

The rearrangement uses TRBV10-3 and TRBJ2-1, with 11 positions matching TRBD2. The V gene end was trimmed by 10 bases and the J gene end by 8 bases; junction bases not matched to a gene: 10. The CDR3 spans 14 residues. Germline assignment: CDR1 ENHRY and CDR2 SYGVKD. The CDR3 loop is CASRSGGASDEQFF. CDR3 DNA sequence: TGTGCCAGCCGTAGCGGGGGGGCTTCTGATGAGCAGTTCTTC.

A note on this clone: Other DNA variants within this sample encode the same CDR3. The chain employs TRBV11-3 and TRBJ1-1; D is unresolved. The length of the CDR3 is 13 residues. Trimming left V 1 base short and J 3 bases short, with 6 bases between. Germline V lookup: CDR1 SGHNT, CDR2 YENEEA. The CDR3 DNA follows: TGTGCCAGCAGCTTAGTCTTGGACACTGAAGCTTTCTTT. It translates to CASSLVLDTEAFF.

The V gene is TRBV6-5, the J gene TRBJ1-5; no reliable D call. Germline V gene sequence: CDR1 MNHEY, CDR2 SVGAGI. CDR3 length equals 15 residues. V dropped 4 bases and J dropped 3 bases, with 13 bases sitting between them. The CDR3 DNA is TGTGCCAGCAGTTCAGGACGTGCCCTCAATCAGCCCCAGCATTTT. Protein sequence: CASSSGRALNQPQHF.

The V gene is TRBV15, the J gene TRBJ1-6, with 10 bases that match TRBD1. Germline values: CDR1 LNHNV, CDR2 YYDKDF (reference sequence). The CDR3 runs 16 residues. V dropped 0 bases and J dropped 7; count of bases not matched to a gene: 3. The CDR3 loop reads CATSRDRDRGNSPLHF. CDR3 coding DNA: TGTGCCACCAGCAGAGATCGGGACAGGGGAAATTCACCCCTCCACTTT.

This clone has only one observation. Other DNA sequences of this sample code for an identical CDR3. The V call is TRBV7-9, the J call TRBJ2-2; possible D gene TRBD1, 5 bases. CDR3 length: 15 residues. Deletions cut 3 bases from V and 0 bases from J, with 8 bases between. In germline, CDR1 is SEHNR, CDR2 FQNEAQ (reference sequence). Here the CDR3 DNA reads TGTGCCAGCAGCTTGTGGGGCGCGAACACCGGGGAGCTGTTTTTT. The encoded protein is CASSLWGANTGELFF. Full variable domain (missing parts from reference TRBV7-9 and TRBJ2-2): DTGVSQNPRHKITKRGQNVTFRCDPISEHNRLYWYRQTLGQGPEFLTYFQNEAQLEKSRLLSDRFSAERPKGSFSTLEIQRTEQGDSAMYLCASSLWGANTGELFFGEGSRLTVL.

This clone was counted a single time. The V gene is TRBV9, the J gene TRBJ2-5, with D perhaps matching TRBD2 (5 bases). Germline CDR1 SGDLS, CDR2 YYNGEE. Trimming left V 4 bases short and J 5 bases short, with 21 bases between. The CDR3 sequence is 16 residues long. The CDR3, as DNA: TGTGCCAGCAGCCCTCGTCGGTCAGGTCGGAGGGAGACCCAGTACTTC. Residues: CASSPRRSGRRETQYF.

The CDR3 sequence is CASSVSPFEKLFF. Here the CDR3 DNA reads TGTGCCAGCAGCGTATCCCCTTTTGAAAAACTGTTTTTT. The V call is TRBV9, the J call TRBJ1-4; the D is unclear. The CDR3 totals 13 residues. V shed 1 base and J shed 7 bases, with 8 bases lying between them. CDR1 is SGDLS, CDR2 YYNGEE, per germline.

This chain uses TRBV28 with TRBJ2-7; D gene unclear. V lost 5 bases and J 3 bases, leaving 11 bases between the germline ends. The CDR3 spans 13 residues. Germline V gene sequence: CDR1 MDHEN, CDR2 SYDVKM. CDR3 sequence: CASSVDQGYEQYV. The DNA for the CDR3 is TGTGCCAGCAGTGTAGACCAAGGCTACGAGCAGTACGTC.

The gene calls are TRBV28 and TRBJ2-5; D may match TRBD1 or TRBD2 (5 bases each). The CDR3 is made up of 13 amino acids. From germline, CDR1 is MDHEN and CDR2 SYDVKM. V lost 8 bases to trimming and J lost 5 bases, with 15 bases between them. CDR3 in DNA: TGTGCCAGCGGCCGAGGGGCGCACGAGACCCAGTACTTC. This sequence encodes CASGRGAHETQYF.

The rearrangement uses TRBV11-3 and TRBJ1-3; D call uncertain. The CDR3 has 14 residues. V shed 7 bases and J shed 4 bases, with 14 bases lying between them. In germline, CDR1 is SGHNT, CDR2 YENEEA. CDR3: CASTPGSIGNTIYF. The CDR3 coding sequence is TGTGCCAGCACCCCGGGATCTATAGGAAACACCATATATTTT.

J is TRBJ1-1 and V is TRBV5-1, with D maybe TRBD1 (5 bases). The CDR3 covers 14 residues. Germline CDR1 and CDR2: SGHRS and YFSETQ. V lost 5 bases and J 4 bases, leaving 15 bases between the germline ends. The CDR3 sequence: CASSSQGAPTEAFF. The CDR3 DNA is TGCGCCAGCAGTTCTCAGGGCGCGCCCACTGAAGCTTTCTTT.